A selection of T cell receptor beta chains follows, all from one sample in a study of cytotoxic CD8 clonotypes in ibrutinib-treated CLL. Some clones are missing from TCRdb's copy, which holds only in-frame ones; the method was immunoSEQ multiplex PCR. This table holds 150,000 to 200,000 clones, more than 70% found once. The sequences come from PBMCs, collected at disease progression, from a patient treated with ibrutinib. These receptors all come from a human donor with chronic lymphocytic leukemia. Both conserved end residues are part of each CDR3. D genes are given only for firm matches. The listing skips clone size in some rows; elsewhere it reads once, few, many or a size class.

CDR3 protein,CDR3 DNA,V gene,J gene,D gene,clone size
CASSLNRGEAFF,TGTGCCAGCAGCTTAAACAGGGGTGAAGCTTTCTTT,TRBV14,TRBJ1-1,TRBD1,.
CASSIAGYSNQPQHF,TGCGCCAGCAGTATAGCCGGTTATAGCAATCAGCCCCAGCATTTT,TRBV5-1,TRBJ1-5,.,.
CASSSPTGGYGQYF,TGTGCCAGCAGCTCTCCGACAGGGGGATACGGGCAGTACTTC,TRBV5-5,TRBJ2-7,TRBD1,once
CASSIGEKLFF,TGTGCCAGTAGTATAGGTGAAAAACTGTTTTTT,TRBV19,TRBJ1-4,.,.
CAGKRERYNEQFF,TGTGCCGGAAAGCGGGAGCGGTACAATGAGCAGTTCTTC,TRBV5-4,TRBJ2-1,TRBD2,.
CASSLGSGLPYEQYF,TGTGCCAGCAGCTTGGGCAGCGGACTCCCCTACGAGCAGTACTTC,TRBV7-9,TRBJ2-7,.,.
CASSAFGAAENYGYTF,TGTGCCAGCAGCGCATTTGGGGCAGCCGAGAACTATGGCTACACCTTC,TRBV9,TRBJ1-2,.,few
CASSLVGTVMGNYGYTF,TGCGCCAGCAGCTTGGTGGGGACAGTCATGGGTAACTATGGCTACACCTTC,TRBV5-1,TRBJ1-2,TRBD1,.
CASIMTVNTEAFF,TGTGCCAGCATCATGACAGTAAACACTGAAGCTTTCTTT,TRBV5-8,TRBJ1-1,.,.
CASSFYGTDNEKLFF,TGTGCCAGCAGTTTCTACGGAACAGATAATGAAAAACTGTTTTTT,TRBV27,TRBJ1-4,.,once
CASSFNLGTQETQYF,TGTGCCAGCAGCTTCAATCTAGGGACCCAAGAGACCCAGTACTTC,TRBV7-2,TRBJ2-5,.,once
CASTLLPGLAGTDTQYF,TGTGCCAGCACCCTACTACCGGGACTAGCGGGCACAGATACGCAGTATTTT,TRBV13,TRBJ2-3,TRBD2,.
CASSLRPHRLEYNEQFF,TGTGCCAGCAGCTTAAGGCCCCATAGACTAGAGTACAATGAGCAGTTCTTC,TRBV7-3,TRBJ2-1,.,.
CASSIWRTGEDEKLFF,TGTGCCAGTAGTATCTGGAGGACAGGGGAGGATGAAAAACTGTTTTTT,TRBV19,TRBJ1-4,TRBD1,.
CASRGQGNTEAFF,TGTGCCAGCAGGGGACAGGGGAACACTGAAGCTTTCTTT,TRBV27,TRBJ1-1,TRBD1,.
CASSQIRTRGNIQYF,TGTGCCAGCAGCCAAATAAGGACCAGGGGGAACATTCAGTACTTC,TRBV11-2,TRBJ2-4,TRBD1,.
CASGGRPGGQPQHF,TGTGCCAGCGGCGGAAGGCCAGGGGGTCAGCCCCAGCATTTT,TRBV2,TRBJ1-5,TRBD1,.
CASSITETGELFF,TGTGCCAGCAGCATTACTGAAACCGGGGAGCTGTTTTTT,TRBV6-4,TRBJ2-2,.,.
CAWGLGEQYF,TGTGCCTGGGGACTTGGCGAGCAGTACTTC,TRBV2,TRBJ2-7,.,.
CASSEIVLGLASYEQYF,TGTGCCAGCAGTGAGATTGTCTTGGGACTAGCGAGTTACGAGCAGTACTTC,TRBV2,TRBJ2-7,TRBD2,.
CSVVQTGGASGYTF,TGCAGCGTTGTGCAGACAGGGGGCGCGAGTGGCTACACCTTC,TRBV29-1,TRBJ1-2,TRBD1,.
CASSLEFASLVLRETQYF,TGTGCCAGCAGCTTAGAATTCGCTAGTTTAGTGCTTCGAGAGACCCAGTACTTC,TRBV11-2,TRBJ2-5,.,.
CASSPGQYNEQFF,TGTGCCAGCAGTCCCGGACAGTACAATGAGCAGTTCTTC,TRBV6-5,TRBJ2-1,.,.
CASSLTSATDTQYF,TGTGCCAGCAGCTTAACGTCGGCTACAGATACGCAGTATTTT,TRBV7-3,TRBJ2-3,.,.
CASSFDLSGNTIYF,TGTGCCAGCAGCTTTGACCTCTCTGGAAACACCATATATTTT,TRBV7-2,TRBJ1-3,.,.